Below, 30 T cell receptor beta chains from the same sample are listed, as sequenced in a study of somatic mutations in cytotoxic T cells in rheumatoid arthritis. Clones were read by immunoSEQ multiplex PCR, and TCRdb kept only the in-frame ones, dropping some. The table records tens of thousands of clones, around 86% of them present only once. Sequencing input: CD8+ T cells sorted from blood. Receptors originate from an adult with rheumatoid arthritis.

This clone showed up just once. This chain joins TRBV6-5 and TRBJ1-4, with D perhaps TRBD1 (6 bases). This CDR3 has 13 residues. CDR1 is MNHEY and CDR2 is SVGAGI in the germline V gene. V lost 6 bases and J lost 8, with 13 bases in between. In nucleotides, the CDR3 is TGTGCCAGCAGCACAGGGCTTGACGAAAAACTGTTTTTT. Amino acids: CASSTGLDEKLFF.

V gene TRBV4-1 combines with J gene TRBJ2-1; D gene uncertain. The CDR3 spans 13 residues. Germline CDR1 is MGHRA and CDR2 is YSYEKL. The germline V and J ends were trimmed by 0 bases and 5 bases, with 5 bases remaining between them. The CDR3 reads CASSQEGHNEQFF. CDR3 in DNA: TGCGCCAGCAGCCAAGAAGGACACAATGAGCAGTTCTTC.

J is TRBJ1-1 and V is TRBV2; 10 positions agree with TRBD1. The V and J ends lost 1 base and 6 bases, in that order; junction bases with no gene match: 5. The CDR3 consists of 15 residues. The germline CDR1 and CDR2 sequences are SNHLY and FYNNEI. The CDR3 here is CASSEVRDRGPEAFF. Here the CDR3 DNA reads TGTGCCAGCAGTGAAGTTAGGGACAGGGGACCTGAAGCTTTCTTT.

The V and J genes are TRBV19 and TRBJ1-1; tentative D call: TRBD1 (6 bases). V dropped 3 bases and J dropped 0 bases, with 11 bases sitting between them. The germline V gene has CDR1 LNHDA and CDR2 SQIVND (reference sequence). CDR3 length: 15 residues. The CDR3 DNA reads TGTGCCAGTAGTATTATGGGGGGCTTGAACACTGAAGCTTTCTTT. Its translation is CASSIMGGLNTEAFF.

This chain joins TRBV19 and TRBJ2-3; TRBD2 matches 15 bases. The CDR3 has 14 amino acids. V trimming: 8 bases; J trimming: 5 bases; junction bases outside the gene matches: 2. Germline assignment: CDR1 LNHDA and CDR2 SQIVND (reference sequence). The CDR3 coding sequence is TGTGCCAGTGCGGGACTAGCGGGAGGAGATACGCAGTATTTT. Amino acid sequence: CASAGLAGGDTQYF.

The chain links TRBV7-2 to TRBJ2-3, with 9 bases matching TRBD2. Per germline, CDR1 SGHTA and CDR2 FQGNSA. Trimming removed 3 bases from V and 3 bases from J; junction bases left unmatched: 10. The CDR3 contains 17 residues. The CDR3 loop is CASSFERAGGPTDTQYF. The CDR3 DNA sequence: TGTGCCAGCAGCTTCGAGCGGGCGGGAGGGCCTACAGATACGCAGTATTTT.

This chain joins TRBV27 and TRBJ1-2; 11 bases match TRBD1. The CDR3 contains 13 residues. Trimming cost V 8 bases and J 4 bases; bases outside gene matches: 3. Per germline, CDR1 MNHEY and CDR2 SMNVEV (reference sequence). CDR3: CASGQGAGYGYTF. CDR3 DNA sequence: TGTGCCAGCGGACAGGGGGCAGGCTATGGCTACACCTTC.

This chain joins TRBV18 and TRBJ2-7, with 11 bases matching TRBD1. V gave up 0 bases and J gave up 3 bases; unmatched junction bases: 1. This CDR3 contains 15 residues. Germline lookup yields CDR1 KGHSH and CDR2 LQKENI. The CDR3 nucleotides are TGTGCCAGCTCACCACCTGGGACAGGGGGCTACGAGCAGTACTTC. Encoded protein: CASSPPGTGGYEQYF.

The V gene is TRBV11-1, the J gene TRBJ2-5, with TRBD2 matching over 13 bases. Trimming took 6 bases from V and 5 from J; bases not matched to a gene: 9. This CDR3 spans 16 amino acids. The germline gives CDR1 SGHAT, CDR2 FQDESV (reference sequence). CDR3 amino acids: CASSSLGTSGIETQYF. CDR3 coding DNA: TGTGCCAGCAGTTCTCTCGGGACTAGCGGGATCGAGACCCAGTACTTC.

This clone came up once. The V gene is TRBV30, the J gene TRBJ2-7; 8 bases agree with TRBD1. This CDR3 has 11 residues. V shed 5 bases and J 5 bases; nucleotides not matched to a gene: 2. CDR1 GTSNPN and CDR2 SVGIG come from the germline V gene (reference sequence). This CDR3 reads CAWQDRDEQYF. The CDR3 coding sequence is TGTGCCTGGCAGGACAGGGACGAGCAGTACTTC.

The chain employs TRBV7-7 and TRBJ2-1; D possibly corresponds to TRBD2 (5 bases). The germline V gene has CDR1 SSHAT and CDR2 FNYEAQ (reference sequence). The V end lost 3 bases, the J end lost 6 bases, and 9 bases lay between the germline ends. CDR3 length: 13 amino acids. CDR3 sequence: CASSFGESNEQFF. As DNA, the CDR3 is TGTGCCAGCAGCTTCGGGGAAAGCAATGAGCAGTTCTTC.

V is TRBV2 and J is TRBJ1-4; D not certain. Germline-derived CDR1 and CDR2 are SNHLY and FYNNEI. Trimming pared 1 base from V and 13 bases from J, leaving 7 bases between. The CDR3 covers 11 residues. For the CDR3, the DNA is TGTGCCAGCAGTGAAGATTTACGACTGTTTTTT. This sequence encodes CASSEDLRLFF.

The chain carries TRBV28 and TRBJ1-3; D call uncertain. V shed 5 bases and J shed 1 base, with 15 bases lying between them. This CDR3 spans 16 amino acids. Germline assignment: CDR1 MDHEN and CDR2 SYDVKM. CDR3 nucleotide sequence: TGTGCCAGCAGTCTACTACCGGGATCTTCTGGAAACACCATATATTTT. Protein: CASSLLPGSSGNTIYF.

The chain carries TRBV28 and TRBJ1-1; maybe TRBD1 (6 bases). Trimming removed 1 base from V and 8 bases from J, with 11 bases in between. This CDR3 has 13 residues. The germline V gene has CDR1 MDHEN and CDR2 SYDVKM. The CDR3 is CASSLLQGREAFF. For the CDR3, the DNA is TGTGCCAGCAGTTTATTGCAGGGGCGAGAAGCTTTCTTT.

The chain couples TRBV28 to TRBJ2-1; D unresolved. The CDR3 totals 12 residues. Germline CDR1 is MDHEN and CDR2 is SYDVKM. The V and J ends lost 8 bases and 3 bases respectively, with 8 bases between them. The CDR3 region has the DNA TGTGCCAGCGGGATTAACTACAATGAGCAGTTCTTC. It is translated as CASGINYNEQFF.

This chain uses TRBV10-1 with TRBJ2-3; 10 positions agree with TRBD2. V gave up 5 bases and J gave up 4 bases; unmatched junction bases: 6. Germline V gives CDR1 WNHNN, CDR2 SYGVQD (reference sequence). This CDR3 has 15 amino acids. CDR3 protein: CASSIIAGGPDTQYF. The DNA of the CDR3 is TGCGCCAGCAGTATAATAGCGGGAGGTCCAGATACGCAGTATTTT.

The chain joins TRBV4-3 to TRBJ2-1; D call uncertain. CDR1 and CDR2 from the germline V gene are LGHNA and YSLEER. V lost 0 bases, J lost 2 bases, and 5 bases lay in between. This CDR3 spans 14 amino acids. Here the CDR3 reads CASSQDQPYNEQFF. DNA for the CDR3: TGCGCCAGCAGCCAAGATCAGCCCTACAATGAGCAGTTCTTC.

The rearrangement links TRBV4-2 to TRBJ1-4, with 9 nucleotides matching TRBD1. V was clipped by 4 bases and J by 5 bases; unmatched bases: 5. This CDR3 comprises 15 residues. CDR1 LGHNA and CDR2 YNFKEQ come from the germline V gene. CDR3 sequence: CASSPVGTGNEKLFF. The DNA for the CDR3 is TGTGCCAGCAGCCCTGTCGGGACAGGGAATGAAAAACTGTTTTTT.

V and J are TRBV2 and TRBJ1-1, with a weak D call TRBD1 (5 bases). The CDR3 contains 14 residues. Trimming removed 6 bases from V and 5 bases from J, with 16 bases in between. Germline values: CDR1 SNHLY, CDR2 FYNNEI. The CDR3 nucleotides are TGTGCCAGCAGACCCTGGGCGGGGCGAACTGAAGCTTTCTTT. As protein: CASRPWAGRTEAFF.

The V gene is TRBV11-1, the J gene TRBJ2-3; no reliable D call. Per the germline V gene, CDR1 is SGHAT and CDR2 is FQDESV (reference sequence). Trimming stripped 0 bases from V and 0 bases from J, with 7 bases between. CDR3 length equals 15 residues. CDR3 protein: CASSLAALSTDTQYF. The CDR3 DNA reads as TGTGCCAGCAGCTTAGCGGCGCTAAGCACAGATACGCAGTATTTT.

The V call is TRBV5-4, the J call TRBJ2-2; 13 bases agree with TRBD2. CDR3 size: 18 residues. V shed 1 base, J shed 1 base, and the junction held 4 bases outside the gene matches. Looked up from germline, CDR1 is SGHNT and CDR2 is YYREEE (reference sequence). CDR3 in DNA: TGTGCCAGCAGCTTGATAACTAGCGGGAGGGAGAACACCGGGGAGCTGTTTTTT. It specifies CASSLITSGRENTGELFF.

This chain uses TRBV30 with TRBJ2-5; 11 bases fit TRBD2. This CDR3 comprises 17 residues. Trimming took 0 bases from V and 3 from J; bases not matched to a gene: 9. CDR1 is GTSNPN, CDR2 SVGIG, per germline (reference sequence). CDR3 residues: CAWSVLGSGGAEETQYF. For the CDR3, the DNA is TGTGCCTGGAGTGTACTGGGTAGCGGGGGGGCAGAAGAGACCCAGTACTTC.

The CDR3 coding sequence is TGTGCCAGCAGTTTCAGGGATAACGAGCAGTACTTC. Encoded protein: CASSFRDNEQYF. This rearrangement joins TRBV28 to TRBJ2-7; D might be TRBD1 (5 bases). This CDR3 has 12 amino acids. Deletions cut 3 bases from V and 5 bases from J, with 8 bases between. Germline lookup yields CDR1 MDHEN and CDR2 SYDVKM.

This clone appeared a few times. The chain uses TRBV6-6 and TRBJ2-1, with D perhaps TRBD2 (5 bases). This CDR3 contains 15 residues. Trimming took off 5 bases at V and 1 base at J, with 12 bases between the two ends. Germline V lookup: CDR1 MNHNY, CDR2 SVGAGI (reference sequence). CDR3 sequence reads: CASSATSLSYNEQFF. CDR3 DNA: TGTGCCAGCAGTGCAACTAGTCTGTCCTACAATGAGCAGTTCTTC.

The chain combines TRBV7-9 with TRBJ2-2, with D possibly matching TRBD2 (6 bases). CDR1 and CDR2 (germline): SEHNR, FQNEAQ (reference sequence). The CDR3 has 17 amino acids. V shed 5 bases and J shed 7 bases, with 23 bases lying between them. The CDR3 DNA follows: TGTGCCAGCAGCCCCCGCCGGGTCGGGGGTTCGGGCGGGGAGCTGTTTTTT. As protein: CASSPRRVGGSGGELFF.

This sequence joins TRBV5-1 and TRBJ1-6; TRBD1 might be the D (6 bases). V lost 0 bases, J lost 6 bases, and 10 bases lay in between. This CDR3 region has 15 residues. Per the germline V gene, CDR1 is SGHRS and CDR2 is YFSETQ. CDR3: CASSLAGHRNSPLHF. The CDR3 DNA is TGCGCCAGCAGCTTGGCGGGACACCGTAATTCACCCCTCCACTTT.

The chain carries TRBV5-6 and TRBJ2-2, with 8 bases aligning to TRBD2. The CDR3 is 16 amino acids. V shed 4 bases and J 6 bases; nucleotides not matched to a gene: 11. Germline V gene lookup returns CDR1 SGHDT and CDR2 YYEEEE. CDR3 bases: TGTGCCAGCAGCCGGTTTGCCGGGGGGGCCTCCGGGGAGCTGTTTTTT. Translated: CASSRFAGGASGELFF.

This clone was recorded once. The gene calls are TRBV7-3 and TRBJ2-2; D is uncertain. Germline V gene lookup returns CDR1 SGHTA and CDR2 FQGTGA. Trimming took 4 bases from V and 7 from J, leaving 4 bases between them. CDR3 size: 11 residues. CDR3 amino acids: CASSYGGELFF. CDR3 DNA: TGTGCCAGCAGCTACGGCGGGGAGCTGTTTTTT.

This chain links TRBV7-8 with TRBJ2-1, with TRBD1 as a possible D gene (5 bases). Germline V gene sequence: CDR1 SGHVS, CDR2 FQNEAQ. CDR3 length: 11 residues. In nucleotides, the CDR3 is TGTGCGGGGCGGCCCTACAATGAGCAGTTCTTC. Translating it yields CAGRPYNEQFF.

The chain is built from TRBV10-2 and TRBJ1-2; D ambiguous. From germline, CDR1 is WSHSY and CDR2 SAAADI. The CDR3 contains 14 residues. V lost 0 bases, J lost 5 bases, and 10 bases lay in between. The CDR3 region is CASSESRTLYGYTF. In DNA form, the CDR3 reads TGCGCCAGCAGTGAGTCCCGGACTCTTTATGGCTACACCTTC.